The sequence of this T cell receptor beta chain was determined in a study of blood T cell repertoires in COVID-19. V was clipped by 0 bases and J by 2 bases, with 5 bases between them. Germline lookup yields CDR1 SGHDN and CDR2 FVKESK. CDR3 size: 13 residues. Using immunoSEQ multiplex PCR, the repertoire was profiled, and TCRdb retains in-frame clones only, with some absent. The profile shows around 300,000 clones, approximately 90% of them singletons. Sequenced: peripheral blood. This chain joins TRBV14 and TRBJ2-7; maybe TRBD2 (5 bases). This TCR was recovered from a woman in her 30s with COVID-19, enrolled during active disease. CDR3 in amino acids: CASSQDGTYEQYF. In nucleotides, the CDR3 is TGTGCCAGCAGCCAAGACGGGACCTACGAGCAGTACTTC. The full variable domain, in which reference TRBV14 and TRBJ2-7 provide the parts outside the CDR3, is EAGVTQFPSHSVIEKGQTVTLRCDPISGHDNLYWYRRVMGKEIKFLLHFVKESKQDESGMPNNRFLAERTGGTYSTLKVQPAELEDSGVYFCASSQDGTYEQYFGPGTRLTVT.